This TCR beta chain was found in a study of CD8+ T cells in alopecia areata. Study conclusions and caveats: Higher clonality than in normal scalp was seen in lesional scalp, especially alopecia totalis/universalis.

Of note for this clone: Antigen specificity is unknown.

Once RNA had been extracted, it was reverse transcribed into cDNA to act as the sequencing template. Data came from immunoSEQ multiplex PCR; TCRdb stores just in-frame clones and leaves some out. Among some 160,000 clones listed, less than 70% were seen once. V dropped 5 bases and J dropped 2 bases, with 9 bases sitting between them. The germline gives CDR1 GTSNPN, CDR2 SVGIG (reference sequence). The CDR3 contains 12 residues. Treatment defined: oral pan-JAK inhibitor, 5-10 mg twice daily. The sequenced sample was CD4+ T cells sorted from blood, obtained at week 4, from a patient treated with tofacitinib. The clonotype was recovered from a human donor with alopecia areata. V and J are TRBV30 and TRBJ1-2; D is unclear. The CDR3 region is CAWVGNNYGYTF. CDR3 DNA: TGTGCCTGGGTCGGGAACAACTATGGCTACACCTTC.